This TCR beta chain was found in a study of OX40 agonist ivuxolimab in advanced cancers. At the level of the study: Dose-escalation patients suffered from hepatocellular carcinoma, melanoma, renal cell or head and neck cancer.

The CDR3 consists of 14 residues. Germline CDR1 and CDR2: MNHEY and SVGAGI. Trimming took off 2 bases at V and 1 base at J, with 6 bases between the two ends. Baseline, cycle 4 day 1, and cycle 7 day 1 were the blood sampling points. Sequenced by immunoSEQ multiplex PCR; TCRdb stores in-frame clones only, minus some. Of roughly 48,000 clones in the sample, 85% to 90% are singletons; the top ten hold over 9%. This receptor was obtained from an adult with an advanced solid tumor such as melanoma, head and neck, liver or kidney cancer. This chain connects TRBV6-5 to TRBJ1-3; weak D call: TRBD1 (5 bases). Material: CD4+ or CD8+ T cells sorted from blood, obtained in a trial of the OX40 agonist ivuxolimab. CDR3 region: CASSYGGSGNTIYF. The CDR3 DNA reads TGTGCCAGCAGTTACGGGGGATCTGGAAACACCATATATTTT.